This section outlines one T cell receptor beta chain sequence together with its context. What antigen it recognizes has not been identified. It has no much larger one-base neighbor in the sample; base qualities were not kept. The CDR3 regions of human TCRbeta chains were analyzed by immunosequencing. As for the original processing: TCRs in the repertoires were matched against a reference library of SARS-CoV-2-specific TCRs that had been generated with the MIRA antigen-specificity platform. Breadth was defined as the fraction of unique TCRs that were SARS-CoV-2-associated, and depth was defined as the fraction of total T cells that were SARS-CoV-2-associated. Using the MIRA data, every spike-specific TCR was mapped to the spike region that the TCR reacted to and assigned to either a CD4 or a CD8 class. Log10-transformed breadth and depth values were compared by one-way ANOVA with Sidak's multiple comparisons tests. TCRdb carries this immuneACCESS record with in-frame sequences only. Its versions omit some clonotypes, under half of them owing to an unresolved V gene in the studies checked, with the rest unexplained. That table furnishes V, J and clone size, whereas the DNA furnished D and trimming. A total of some 150,000 clones appear in this sample, 88% of them only once. The biggest ten clones account for under 5.5% of the sample.

These data originate in a study of T cell responses to AZD1222 COVID-19 vaccine (dated by TCRdb to about 2021). In the study overall: A total of just over 230 trial participants underwent TCR sequencing, of whom nearly 210 received two doses of AZD1222 and some 25 received two doses of the MenACWY control vaccine. Trial participants were enrolled by age into subgroups of 18-55, 56-69 and 70-plus years, and around 150, 29 and 61 TCR-sequenced participants, respectively, were included in these subgroups. Findings and caveats that apply to the study as a whole: CD4 TCRs associated with the vaccine covered the entire spike protein, and the dominant responses were in regions 160-218 and 743-854. In the small 56-69-year group, the increase in depth fell short of significance, most likely because of low power. Because no day 14 peak-response samples were available, the repertoires could be characterized only after the peak T cell response. Conclusions about previously exposed vaccinees were limited because only 5 or 6 AZD1222 recipients were SARS-CoV-2 seropositive at baseline. Participants were mostly white British and included more females than males, and it was suggested by the authors that clonal diversity may have been underestimated. After two AZD1222 doses, spike-specific TCR breadth and depth were significantly higher than at day 0 and than in MenACWY recipients. Nearly half of unique spike-specific TCRs reportedly recognized epitopes outside regions mutated in the B.1.351 and B.1.1.7 variants.

The germline V gene encodes CDR1 MDHEN and CDR2 SYDVKM. From the cysteine up to the phenylalanine, the CDR3 has a length of 15 residues. The DNA shown is the 45-base CDR3, in frame from base 1. V drops 0 bases and J drops 2 bases, leaving 8 bases in between. In the paper's terms, the time point label means: about 28 days (+/-7) after the second vaccine dose. The sample's treatment or condition label, decoded: meningococcal conjugate vaccine given as trial control. Samples from vaccinated people were obtained from the UK trials COV001 and COV002, which included a single-blind randomized controlled phase 2/3 trial of AZD1222 (ChAdOx1 nCoV-19) in healthy adults. For TCRbeta chain sequencing, PBMC samples were collected from trial participants at day 0 and at day 28 after the second dose.

The sample here was peripheral blood, taken 28 days after the second dose of the MenACWY control vaccine. The chain uses TRBV28 and TRBJ2-4, with the D assignment possibly TRBD1 or TRBD2, given 5 matching bases for each. This sequence originates from an adult who received the MenACWY meningococcal vaccine as a control. The nucleotide sequence is given as TGTGCCAGCAGTTTATGGGGGGAGCCCAAAAACATTCAGTACTTC. The translation is CASSLWGEPKNIQYF.